Shown below are 14 T cell receptor beta chains from a single sample sequenced in a study of beta chain features in type 1 diabetes. Isolated RNA was reverse transcribed in full, so expressed TCRB transcripts were sequenced. Libraries were prepared by immunoSEQ multiplex PCR; TCRdb keeps only in-frame clonotypes and omits some of them. The sample has about 220,000 clones, 11% seen once; the top ten hold over 1%. Sequences were obtained from central memory CD4+ T cells from blood. The receptors here all came from a young man in good health.

This clone was seen ten or more times. V is TRBV23-1 and J is TRBJ2-1, with 9 bases fitting TRBD1. TRBV23-1 is noted as an ORF with a role that remains uncertain. After removal of 6 bases from V and 10 bases from J, the junction contained 7 bases not matched to a gene. The CDR3 runs to 13 residues. CDR3 amino acids: CASSRWTGDEQFF. CDR3 nucleotide sequence: TGCGCCAGCAGCCGCTGGACAGGGGACGAGCAGTTCTTC.

This chain connects TRBV5-4 to TRBJ2-7; TRBD2 agrees at 8 bases. This CDR3 is 14 amino acids long. Germline CDR1 SGHNT, CDR2 YYREEE (reference sequence). V trimming: 2 bases; J trimming: 0 bases; junction bases outside the gene matches: 1. CDR3 bases: TGTGCCAGCAGCTTAGGGACTAGCTCCTACGAGCAGTACTTC. This translates into CASSLGTSSYEQYF.

The chain couples TRBV27 to TRBJ2-3; 8 nucleotides line up with TRBD1. Trimming removed 5 bases from V and 6 bases from J; junction bases left unmatched: 4. The germline V gene encodes CDR1 MNHEY and CDR2 SMNVEV (reference sequence). The CDR3 length is 13 residues. CDR3 bases: TGTGCCAGCAGTCCCGACAGGGGCGATACGCAGTATTTT. Protein product: CASSPDRGDTQYF.

V gene TRBV11-2 combines with J gene TRBJ2-3; D might be TRBD2 (5 bases). V dropped 4 bases and J dropped 7 bases, with 6 bases sitting between them. The CDR3 is 11 residues long. The germline CDR1 and CDR2 sequences are SGHAT and FQNNGV. The CDR3 here is CASSSGYTQYF. DNA of the CDR3: TGTGCCAGCAGCTCGGGGTATACGCAGTATTTT.

This clone was recorded a few times. The chain joins TRBV11-2 to TRBJ2-3; 7 bases line up with TRBD1. Germline-derived CDR1 and CDR2 are SGHAT and FQNNGV. The CDR3 is made up of 15 amino acids. The V and J ends lost 4 bases and 0 bases, in that order; junction bases with no gene match: 4. This CDR3 is CASSSDRTSTDTQYF. CDR3 in DNA: TGTGCCAGCAGCTCGGACAGGACTAGCACAGATACGCAGTATTTT.

This clone appeared a few times. This may stem from a read error, because a much larger clone lies one nucleotide away. The chain links TRBV2 to TRBJ2-3; D is uncertain. Trimming removed 5 bases at V and 2 bases at J, with 5 bases between. The CDR3 loop spans 12 amino acids. Germline V lookup: CDR1 SNHLY, CDR2 FYNNEI. CDR3 nucleotide sequence: TGTGCCAGCAGTACGACCACAGATACGCAGTATTTT. This gives the protein CASSTTTDTQYF.

This chain uses TRBV10-2 with TRBJ2-3, with 10 bases identical to TRBD2. The V and J ends lost 5 bases and 5 bases, in that order; junction bases with no gene match: 4. The CDR3 runs to 14 residues. Germline assignment: CDR1 WSHSY and CDR2 SAAADI. CDR3 amino acids: CASSTVAGGDTQYF. The CDR3 DNA sequence: TGCGCCAGCAGTACCGTAGCGGGAGGAGATACGCAGTATTTT.

This clone was seen at least ten times. The J gene is TRBJ2-3, the V gene TRBV11-2; no reliable D call. CDR1 is SGHAT, CDR2 FQNNGV, per germline. Trimming took 5 bases from V and 3 from J, leaving 6 bases between them. CDR3 length: 12 amino acids. In DNA form, the CDR3 reads TGTGCCAGCAGCCCGACGACAGATACGCAGTATTTT. Translating gives CASSPTTDTQYF.

This clone was detected only a few times. This sequence joins TRBV29-1 and TRBJ2-3, with 10 bases lining up with TRBD1. This CDR3 spans 13 amino acids. V lost 7 bases, J lost 5 bases, and 6 bases stayed unmatched. The germline gives CDR1 SQVTM, CDR2 ANQGSEA. The CDR3 DNA is TGCAGCGACAGACAGGGGGCGCGAGATACGCAGTATTTT. It yields the protein CSDRQGARDTQYF.

The chain joins TRBV4-3 to TRBJ2-2, with no clear D. The CDR3 is made up of 14 amino acids. CDR1 and CDR2 (germline): LGHNA, YSLEER. The V and J ends lost 0 bases and 5 bases respectively, with 7 bases between them. CDR3 coding DNA: TGCGCCAGCAGCCAAGACGGACGGACCGGGGAGCTGTTTTTT. This codes for CASSQDGRTGELFF.

The chain links TRBV30 to TRBJ1-1; unclear D gene. The length of the CDR3 is 14 residues. Trimming took 2 bases from V and 4 from J, leaving 14 bases between them. The V gene's germline CDR1 is GTSNPN and CDR2 SVGIG (reference sequence). The CDR3 sequence: CAWSPGNGVTEAFF. DNA for the CDR3: TGTGCCTGGAGTCCCGGAAACGGTGTCACTGAAGCTTTCTTT.

This clone was detected a few times. J is TRBJ1-2 and V is TRBV19, with D perhaps TRBD1 (6 bases). CDR3 length equals 14 residues. CDR1 is LNHDA and CDR2 is SQIVND in the germline V gene (reference sequence). Trimming removed 4 bases at V and 1 base at J, with 10 bases between. The CDR3: CASSNPGHNYGYTF. The CDR3 DNA reads TGTGCCAGTAGTAACCCGGGACATAACTATGGCTACACCTTC. The whole variable domain, filled in from reference TRBV19 and TRBJ1-2, reads DGGITQSPKYLFRKEGQNVTLSCEQNLNHDAMYWYRQDPGQGLRLIYYSQIVNDFQKGDIAEGYSVSREKKESFPLTVTSAQKNPTAFYLCASSNPGHNYGYTFGSGTRLTVV.

This clone was counted at least ten times. The chain recombines TRBV27 with TRBJ2-7; 11 bases map to TRBD2. CDR1 is MNHEY, CDR2 SMNVEV, per germline (reference sequence). CDR3 length: 15 residues. J gave up 4 bases and V 5 bases, and 7 bases lay outside the gene matches. The DNA for the CDR3 is TGTGCCAGCAGTAAACTAGCGGGAGTAGAGTACGAGCAGTACTTC. It encodes CASSKLAGVEYEQYF.

This clone was counted many times. The rearrangement links TRBV20-1 to TRBJ1-4; D is uncertain. Germline V gives CDR1 DFQATT, CDR2 SNEGSKA (reference sequence). V lost 3 bases and J lost 7, with 6 bases in between. The CDR3 has 11 amino acids. CDR3 nucleotides: TGCAGTGCTAGCTCCCGTGAAAAACTGTTTTTT. Translating gives CSASSREKLFF.